This T cell receptor (beta chain) appears in the sequencing data of a study of shared clonotypes between healthy human individuals. As originally analysed: Filtering differed since immunoSEQ provided only junctions, with no quality scores. TCRdb's table, derived via immunoSEQ multiplex PCR, lists solely in-frame clones and lacks some. V and J calls plus clone size are reproduced from that table; the DNA served to infer D and trimming. The sample has more than 200,000 clones; about 69% are singletons. Germline CDR1 and CDR2: SGDLS and YYNGEE. The CDR3 extends over 14 amino acids. Trimming took 1 base from V and 5 from J; bases not matched to a gene: 1.

The V and J genes are TRBV9 and TRBJ2-7; the match to TRBD2 covers 12 bases. The sample comprised memory CD4+ T cells sorted from blood. Indicated subset: CD45RA-negative fraction. This clonotype was obtained from a man between 25 and 39 years old in good health. CDR3 sequence (DNA): TGTGCCAGCAGCGTACGACTAGCGGGAGACGAGCAGTACTTC. It specifies CASSVRLAGDEQYF.